Following are 24 T cell receptor beta chains from one sample sequenced in a study of blood T cell repertoires in COVID-19. Generated by immunoSEQ multiplex PCR, the TCRdb table keeps only in-frame clones and is missing some. Among some 270,000 clones listed, roughly 90% were seen once. The sample taken for sequencing was PBMCs or T cells enriched from blood (not recorded which). The receptors shown here come from an older woman who had recovered from COVID-19.

V usage is TRBV5-1 and J usage is TRBJ1-3; 7 nucleotides match TRBD1. There are 16 residues in the CDR3. Germline CDR1 SGHRS, CDR2 YFSETQ. Unmatched junction bases numbered 9, after V lost 6 bases and J lost 0 bases. The CDR3 bases are TGCGCCAGCACCCGAGGGGGGACAGACTCTGGAAACACCATATATTTT. Residues: CASTRGGTDSGNTIYF.

The chain recombines TRBV6-5 with TRBJ2-3, with 7 bases matching TRBD1. After removal of 2 bases from V and 4 bases from J, the junction contained 6 bases not matched to a gene. The V gene's germline CDR1 is MNHEY and CDR2 SVGAGI. The CDR3 extends over 15 amino acids. CDR3 DNA sequence: TGTGCCAGCAGTTACATGACAGGGTACGCAGATACGCAGTATTTT. It encodes CASSYMTGYADTQYF.

Here the CDR3 reads CATSSTDRKYSNQPQHF. CDR3 nucleotide sequence: TGTGCCACCAGCAGTACGGACAGAAAATATAGCAATCAGCCCCAGCATTTT. The chain carries TRBV15 and TRBJ1-5; perhaps TRBD1 as D (6 bases). The CDR3 has 17 residues. Germline loops: CDR1 LNHNV, CDR2 YYDKDF (reference sequence). With 3 bases removed from V and 0 bases from J, the gap between germline ends came to 15 bases.

This clone was observed a single time. The chain uses TRBV7-9 and TRBJ1-4; possible D gene TRBD1, 6 bases. Germline-derived CDR1 and CDR2 are SEHNR and FQNEAQ (reference sequence). The CDR3 runs to 15 residues. V was trimmed by 3 bases and J by 5 bases, leaving 13 bases between them. The CDR3 here is CASSFIGRGNEKLFF. As DNA, the CDR3 is TGTGCCAGCAGCTTTATAGGCAGGGGAAATGAAAAACTGTTTTTT.

The V and J genes are TRBV10-3 and TRBJ1-3; unclear D gene. Germline CDR1 is ENHRY and CDR2 is SYGVKD. This CDR3 has 17 amino acids. V was cut by 3 bases and J by 0 bases, with 15 bases left in between. CDR3 amino acids: CAISDTFGRSSGNTIYF. DNA of the CDR3: TGTGCCATCAGTGATACCTTTGGCCGGAGCTCTGGAAACACCATATATTTT.

This chain links TRBV2 with TRBJ2-2; D not certain. This CDR3 is 13 amino acids long. The germline V gene has CDR1 SNHLY and CDR2 FYNNEI. With 6 bases removed from V and 7 bases from J, the gap between germline ends came to 12 bases. The CDR3 bases are TGTGCCAGCAGGGGTGACGGAGTCGGGGAGCTGTTTTTT. Translated, it gives CASRGDGVGELFF.

The chain uses TRBV7-8 and TRBJ1-1; no clear D. Per the germline V gene, CDR1 is SGHVS and CDR2 is FQNEAQ. V was trimmed by 1 base and J by 2 bases, leaving 11 bases between them. The CDR3 consists of 15 residues. CDR3 in DNA: TGTGCCAGCAGCTTAGGGCAGGCTATAAACACTGAAGCTTTCTTT. Translated, it gives CASSLGQAINTEAFF.

This clone was seen a handful of times. The rearrangement joins TRBV18 to TRBJ1-2; TRBD1 is a possible D gene (5 bases). The V gene lost 2 bases and the J gene lost 3 bases, with 10 bases spanning the gap. Germline-derived CDR1 and CDR2 are KGHSH and LQKENI. The CDR3 covers 14 residues. The CDR3 nucleotides read TGTGCCAGCTCACCATCTGACAGCGACTATGGCTACACCTTC. This translates into CASSPSDSDYGYTF.

V gene TRBV28 combines with J gene TRBJ1-5; 7 bases line up with TRBD1. With 6 bases clipped from V and 10 bases from J, the junction kept 9 bases outside the gene matches. The CDR3 has 13 amino acids. Germline V gene data show CDR1 as MDHEN and CDR2 as SYDVKM. CDR3 sequence reads: CASRGQAGGPQHF. For the CDR3, the DNA is TGTGCCAGCAGAGGACAGGCCGGGGGTCCCCAGCATTTT.

CDR3 coding DNA: TGTGCCAGCAGTCGGGACAGGGGGGTTGGTCAGCCCCAGCATTTT. Its translation is CASSRDRGVGQPQHF. This chain uses TRBV6-5 with TRBJ1-5; 11 bases map to TRBD1. The V gene end was trimmed by 5 bases and the J gene end by 6 bases; junction bases not matched to a gene: 6. CDR3 length equals 15 residues. Germline CDR1 MNHEY, CDR2 SVGAGI.

V gene TRBV28 combines with J gene TRBJ1-1; D is unresolved. This CDR3 contains 13 residues. CDR1 and CDR2 (germline): MDHEN, SYDVKM. Trimming removed 3 bases at V and 4 bases at J, with 9 bases between. The CDR3 region is CASSLVSVTEAFF. In nucleotides, the CDR3 is TGTGCCAGCAGTTTGGTTTCGGTCACTGAAGCTTTCTTT.

The chain recombines TRBV9 with TRBJ2-4; D perhaps matches TRBD2 (6 bases). The V and J ends lost 0 bases and 0 bases respectively, with 7 bases between them. The CDR3 contains 15 residues. Germline lookup yields CDR1 SGDLS and CDR2 YYNGEE. In DNA, the CDR3 is TGTGCCAGCAGCGTAGCGGGGGTAGCCAAAAACATTCAGTACTTC. This codes for CASSVAGVAKNIQYF.

This rearrangement joins TRBV7-8 to TRBJ2-5; 9 bases line up with TRBD2. Germline lookup yields CDR1 SGHVS and CDR2 FQNEAQ. With V trimmed by 3 bases and J by 2 bases, 4 bases remained unmatched. This CDR3 region has 15 residues. The CDR3 DNA reads as TGTGCCAGCAGCTTGACTAGCGGCCTTCAAGAGACCCAGTACTTC. Its translation: CASSLTSGLQETQYF.

To note about this clone: The junction does not match germline at one end; this may be a read error. The CDR3 spells CASSLPIVGEGLVF. The DNA of the CDR3 is TGTGCCAGCAGCTTACCTATTGTGGGAGAGGGACTAGTTTTT. The V call is TRBV7-2, the J call TRBJ2-2; the match to TRBD2 covers 8 bases. The CDR3 sequence is 14 residues long. Looked up from germline, CDR1 is SGHTA and CDR2 is FQGNSA.

This chain connects TRBV27 to TRBJ2-7; 10 bases align to TRBD2. Unmatched junction bases numbered 8, after V lost 5 bases and J lost 1 base. Looked up from germline, CDR1 is MNHEY and CDR2 is SMNVEV (reference sequence). This CDR3 contains 16 residues. The CDR3 spells CASSPYSGRLSYEQYF. As DNA, the CDR3 is TGTGCCAGCAGTCCATATAGCGGGAGGTTATCCTACGAGCAGTACTTC.

The rearrangement links TRBV2 to TRBJ2-5; perhaps TRBD1 as D (5 bases). CDR3 length: 14 residues. Germline CDR1 is SNHLY and CDR2 is FYNNEI. Trimming pared 4 bases from V and 3 bases from J, leaving 12 bases between. The CDR3: CASSVRTFKETQYF. CDR3 nucleotide sequence: TGTGCCAGCAGTGTCCGGACATTTAAAGAGACCCAGTACTTC.

The gene calls are TRBV2 and TRBJ2-1, with D hard to call. Germline CDR1 is SNHLY and CDR2 is FYNNEI. CDR3 length: 11 amino acids. V lost 7 bases and J 5 bases, leaving 6 bases between the germline ends. This CDR3 reads CASILNNEQFF. In DNA, the CDR3 is TGTGCCAGCATACTTAACAATGAGCAGTTCTTC.

This clone was observed a few times. This sample includes further DNA sequences coding for the same CDR3. The chain recombines TRBV6-1 with TRBJ2-7; 9 bases line up with TRBD2. The J segment lost 2 bases and the V segment lost 1 base, leaving 3 bases of the junction unmatched. The V gene's germline CDR1 is MNHNS and CDR2 SASEGT. The CDR3 is made up of 15 amino acids. The CDR3 region has the DNA TGTGCCAGCAGTGAAGGGTTAGCGGGGGCCTACGAGCAGTACTTC. Translating it yields CASSEGLAGAYEQYF.

The chain is built from TRBV5-1 and TRBJ1-1; a weak D match, TRBD1 (5 bases). This CDR3 region has 14 residues. Between the trimmed V and J ends, which lost 4 bases and 8 bases, there was a span of 18 bases. Germline values: CDR1 SGHRS, CDR2 YFSETQ. This CDR3 is CASSPETTASEAFF. In DNA, the CDR3 is TGCGCCAGCAGCCCCGAGACGACAGCCTCGGAAGCTTTCTTT.

The CDR3 bases are TGTGCCAGCAGTGAAGAGGGTCGGGGGGCTCACCCTTACAATGAGCAGTTCTTC. This sequence encodes CASSEEGRGAHPYNEQFF. The genes are TRBV6-1 and TRBJ2-1, with D tentatively TRBD2 (7 bases). In germline, CDR1 is MNHNS, CDR2 SASEGT. V lost 1 base and J 4 bases, leaving 20 bases between the germline ends. This CDR3 is 18 amino acids long.

The chain couples TRBV27 to TRBJ1-6, with TRBD1 identical over 9 bases. Germline CDR1 MNHEY, CDR2 SMNVEV (reference sequence). The CDR3 is 15 residues long. V dropped 5 bases and J dropped 5; count of bases not matched to a gene: 4. The CDR3 here is CASSLDRGNNSPLHF. The CDR3 bases are TGTGCCAGCAGTCTGGACAGGGGAAATAATTCACCCCTCCACTTT.

This chain connects TRBV6-5 to TRBJ2-5; TRBD1 agrees at 7 bases. The CDR3 has 13 amino acids. The V and J ends lost 9 bases and 0 bases, in that order; junction bases with no gene match: 4. Germline loops: CDR1 MNHEY, CDR2 SVGAGI. CDR3 amino acids: CASRQGNQETQYF. In DNA, the CDR3 is TGTGCCAGTAGACAGGGAAACCAAGAGACCCAGTACTTC.

CDR3 sequence (DNA): TGTGCCTTCCGGAGGGCGCGCGGCACTGAAGCTTTCTTT. The encoded protein is CAFRRARGTEAFF. The chain has TRBV7-9 and TRBJ1-1; D gene ambiguous. The CDR3 is 13 residues long. Germline loops: CDR1 SEHNR, CDR2 FQNEAQ (reference sequence). Trimming took off 11 bases at V and 4 bases at J, with 17 bases between the two ends.

The rearrangement joins TRBV18 to TRBJ2-7; TRBD2 agrees at 10 bases. V gave up 3 bases and J gave up 2 bases; unmatched junction bases: 1. The length of the CDR3 is 14 residues. Germline loops: CDR1 KGHSH, CDR2 LQKENI. CDR3 nucleotide sequence: TGTGCCAGCTCACCTACTAGCGGGGCCTACGAGCAGTACTTC. Residues: CASSPTSGAYEQYF.